This T cell receptor beta chain was found in a study of blood T cells in healthy people across ages. In regard to this clonotype: Its antigen remains unidentified.

With a J-beta primer mix and a sample-barcoded 5' primer, a second PCR ran about 6 to 11 cycles. TCRdb used MiXCR to reprocess the 5' RACE reads, holding one entry per CDR3 protein. The sample carries around 400,000 distinct CDR3 sequences, roughly half recorded once. J lost 2 bases, V lost 8 bases, and 8 bases had no gene match. The germline V gene has CDR1 ENHRY and CDR2 SYGVKD. The CDR3 is 15 amino acids. Broader study findings: Donor CMV infection status was unknown, possibly confounding age-related changes in expanded clonotypes.

Total RNA, at least 5.5 micrograms per sample, came from PBMCs. V and J are TRBV10-3 and TRBJ2-3; 9 positions agree with TRBD2. Input material: blood. The TCR sequence derives from a man aged 55 to 70 in good health. This chain's CDR3 is CAIGRGTSFTDTQYF. CDR3 DNA sequence: TGTGCCATCGGCAGGGGGACTAGCTTCACAGATACGCAGTATTTT.